This T cell receptor beta chain was identified during a study of blood T cell repertoires in COVID-19. Study information: Acute-phase and convalescent COVID-19 samples originated in the United States, Italy and Spain. From T cells, B-cell-depleted T cells, or PBMCs came the material, which was cDNA or gDNA.

CDR3 length equals 16 residues. V shed 3 bases and J 1 base; nucleotides not matched to a gene: 6. Per germline, CDR1 MGHRA and CDR2 YSYEKL. As originally analysed: Nucleated cell number was recorded as an estimate derived from reference gene primer amplification. Assay: immunoSEQ multiplex PCR; the TCRdb copy retains only in-frame clones and omits some. That table supplies the V and J calls and clone size; D and trimming were determined from the DNA. The sample consists of around 70,000 clones, approximately 78% of them appearing once. The source of this sequence is a woman older than 75 with active or convalescent COVID-19. Sequencing input: peripheral blood. The rearrangement links TRBV4-1 to TRBJ1-1; TRBD1 matches at 9 bases. The CDR3 DNA reads TGCGCCAGCAGCCATCACTTGGGACAGGGGAACACTGAAGCTTTCTTT. Residues: CASSHHLGQGNTEAFF.